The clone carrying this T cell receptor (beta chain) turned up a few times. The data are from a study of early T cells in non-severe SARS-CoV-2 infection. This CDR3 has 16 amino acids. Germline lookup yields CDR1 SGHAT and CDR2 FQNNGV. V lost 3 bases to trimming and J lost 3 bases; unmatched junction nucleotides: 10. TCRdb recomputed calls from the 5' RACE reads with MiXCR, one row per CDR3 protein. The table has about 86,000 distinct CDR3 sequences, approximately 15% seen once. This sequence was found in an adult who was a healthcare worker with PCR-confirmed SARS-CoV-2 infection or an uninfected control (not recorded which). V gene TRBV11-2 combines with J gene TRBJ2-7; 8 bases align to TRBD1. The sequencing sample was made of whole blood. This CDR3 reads CASSFEQGVAYYEQYF. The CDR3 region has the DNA TGTGCCAGCAGCTTCGAACAGGGGGTCGCTTACTACGAGCAGTACTTC.